The T cell receptor beta chain described here comes from a study of OX40 agonist ivuxolimab in advanced cancers. Points from the study as a whole: Several nonresponders also turned out to have low normalized T-cell clonal expansion. Clonal expansion from baseline to week 6 occurred in both CD4+ and CD8+ T cells. CD8+ T cells showed, on average, more clonal expansion than CD4+ cells.

Systemic immunosuppression or a history of autoimmune disease excluded patients. Clones were sequenced by immunoSEQ multiplex PCR, and TCRdb holds only the in-frame ones, with some missing. In the table there are under 85,000 clones, around 85% of which are singletons. CDR1 and CDR2 from the germline V gene are SGHTA and FQGTGA. The V gene lost 5 bases and the J gene lost 8 bases, with 13 bases spanning the gap. CDR3 length: 13 amino acids. Regarding this clone: Its target is not known.

This chain links TRBV7-3 with TRBJ2-1; D uncertain. The source is an adult with an advanced solid tumor such as melanoma, head and neck, liver or kidney cancer. Here the sequenced sample was CD4+ or CD8+ T cells sorted from blood, taken in a trial of the OX40 agonist ivuxolimab. The CDR3 region has the DNA TGTGCCAGCAGCGGCATCGGGTACGATGAGCAGTTCTTC. Translated, it gives CASSGIGYDEQFF.